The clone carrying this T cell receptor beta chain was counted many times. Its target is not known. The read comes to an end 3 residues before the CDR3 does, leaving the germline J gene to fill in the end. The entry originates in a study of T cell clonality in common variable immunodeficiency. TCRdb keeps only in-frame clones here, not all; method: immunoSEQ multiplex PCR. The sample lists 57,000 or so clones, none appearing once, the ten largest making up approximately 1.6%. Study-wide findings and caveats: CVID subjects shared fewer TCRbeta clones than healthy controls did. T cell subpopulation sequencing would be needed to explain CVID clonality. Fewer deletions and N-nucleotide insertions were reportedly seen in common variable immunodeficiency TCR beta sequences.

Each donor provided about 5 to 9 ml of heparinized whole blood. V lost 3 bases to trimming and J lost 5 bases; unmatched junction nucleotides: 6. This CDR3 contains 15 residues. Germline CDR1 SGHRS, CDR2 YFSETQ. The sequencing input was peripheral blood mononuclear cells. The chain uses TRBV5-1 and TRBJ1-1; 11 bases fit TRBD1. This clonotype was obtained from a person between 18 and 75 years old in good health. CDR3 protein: CASSSSGQGGTEAFF. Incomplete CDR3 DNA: TGCGCCAGCAGCTCCTCGGGACAGGGGGGTACTGAA.